This T cell receptor (beta chain) was identified during a study of blood T cell repertoires in COVID-19. Background on the study: There were acute and convalescent COVID-19 samples, and they came from the United States, Italy and Spain. Sources were T cells, B-cell-depleted T cells, or PBMCs; the material itself was cDNA or gDNA.

The CDR3 runs to 14 residues. Germline V CDR1 and CDR2: MNHEY, SMNVEV (reference sequence). V lost 4 bases to trimming and J lost 3 bases; unmatched junction nucleotides: 0. Original analysis: How many nucleated cells were present was estimated from reference gene primer amplification. Sequencing was performed with immunoSEQ multiplex PCR; in TCRdb, only in-frame clones are kept and a portion is missing. V and J calls and clone size are given by that table; D and trimming were obtained from the DNA. The top ten clones hold about 16% of a sample with tens of thousands of clones, approximately 84% of them seen once.

Material: peripheral blood. The rearrangement joins TRBV27 to TRBJ2-3; 11 bases fit TRBD2. The sequence came from a human donor with active or convalescent COVID-19. The donor label of this sample is uncertain. For the CDR3, the DNA is TGTGCCAGCAGTTGGACTAGCGGGACAGATACGCAGTATTTT. Its protein is CASSWTSGTDTQYF.